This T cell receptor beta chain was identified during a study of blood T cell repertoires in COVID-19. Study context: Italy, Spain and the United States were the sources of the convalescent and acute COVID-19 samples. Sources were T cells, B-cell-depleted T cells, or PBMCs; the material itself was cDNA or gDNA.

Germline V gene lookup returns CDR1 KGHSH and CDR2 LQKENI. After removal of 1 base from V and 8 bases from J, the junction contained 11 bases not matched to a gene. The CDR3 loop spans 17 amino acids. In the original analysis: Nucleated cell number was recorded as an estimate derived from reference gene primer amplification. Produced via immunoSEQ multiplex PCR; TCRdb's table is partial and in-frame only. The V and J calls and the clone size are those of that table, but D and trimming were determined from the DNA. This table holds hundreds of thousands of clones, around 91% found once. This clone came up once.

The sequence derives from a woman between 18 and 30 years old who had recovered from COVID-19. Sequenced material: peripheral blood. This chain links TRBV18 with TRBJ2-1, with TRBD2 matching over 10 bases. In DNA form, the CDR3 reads TGTGCCAGCTCACCACGGGGGAGTAGCGGGAGGTTGTATGAGCAGTTCTTC. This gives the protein CASSPRGSSGRLYEQFF.